Listed below are T cell receptor beta chains from one sample, sequenced in a study of identical twins. TCRdb re-called the 5' RACE reads through MiXCR, storing one row per CDR3 protein. The sample holds some 500,000 distinct CDR3 sequences; approximately 15% are singletons and the top ten take around 0.48%. The data were also submitted as part of a second study, on yellow fever vaccine responses in identical twins.

Input material: CD4+ T cells sorted from blood. The receptors shown here come from a woman in her late teens or twenties in good health. Both conserved end residues are trimmed from each CDR3. Only some rows state a clone size, as once, few, many or a class for expanded clones.

CDR3: ASSVDSISYEQY; J: TRBJ2-7; V: TRBV5-6; size: -
CDR3: SARDAMKAGGYNEQF; J: TRBJ2-1; V: TRBV20-1; size: -
CDR3: ASSLVVAGGSLSTAYEQY; J: TRBJ2-7; V: TRBV7-6; size: -
CDR3: ASTVGSGRNEQF; J: TRBJ2-1; V: TRBV6-2/TRBV6-3; size: few
CDR3: ASSLENSQRNTEAF; J: TRBJ1-1; V: TRBV7-8; size: few
CDR3: SARGTSGRGWF; J: TRBJ2-1; V: TRBV20-1; size: -
CDR3: ASSQQGAYEQY; J: TRBJ2-7; V: TRBV4-2; size: many
CDR3: ASSLAARTPLEQY; J: TRBJ2-7; V: TRBV7-9; size: -
CDR3: ASGGDRRRADTGELF; J: TRBJ2-2; V: TRBV12-5; size: few
CDR3: ASSVNSRPNTEAF; J: TRBJ1-1; V: TRBV5-1; size: few
CDR3: ASSLRYEGNTEAF; J: TRBJ1-1; V: TRBV5-1; size: few